Reported below is one T cell receptor beta chain. No antigen is known for it. The authors took one heparinised blood draw, averaging around 120 mL, from each donor. Trimming removed 1 base at V and 5 bases at J, with 9 bases between. The CDR3 runs 14 residues. The germline CDR1 and CDR2 sequences are SEHNR and FQNEAQ (reference sequence). The sample is drawn from a study of beta chain features in type 1 diabetes. Study-level points and caveats: Naive, central memory and regulatory TCRB repertoires appeared more similar among patients than healthy donors.

Expressed TCRB transcripts were sequenced after all isolated RNA was converted to cDNA. Generated by immunoSEQ multiplex PCR, the TCRdb table keeps only in-frame clones and is missing some. The data contain over 500,000 clones, less than 20% of them singletons. V gene TRBV7-9 combines with J gene TRBJ2-1; D gene unclear. The sequenced sample consisted of naive CD4+ T cells from blood. This clonotype was obtained from a man aged 18-30 years in good health. CDR3 amino acids: CASSLGARNNEQFF. The CDR3 nucleotides are TGTGCCAGCAGCTTAGGGGCCCGCAACAATGAGCAGTTCTTC.